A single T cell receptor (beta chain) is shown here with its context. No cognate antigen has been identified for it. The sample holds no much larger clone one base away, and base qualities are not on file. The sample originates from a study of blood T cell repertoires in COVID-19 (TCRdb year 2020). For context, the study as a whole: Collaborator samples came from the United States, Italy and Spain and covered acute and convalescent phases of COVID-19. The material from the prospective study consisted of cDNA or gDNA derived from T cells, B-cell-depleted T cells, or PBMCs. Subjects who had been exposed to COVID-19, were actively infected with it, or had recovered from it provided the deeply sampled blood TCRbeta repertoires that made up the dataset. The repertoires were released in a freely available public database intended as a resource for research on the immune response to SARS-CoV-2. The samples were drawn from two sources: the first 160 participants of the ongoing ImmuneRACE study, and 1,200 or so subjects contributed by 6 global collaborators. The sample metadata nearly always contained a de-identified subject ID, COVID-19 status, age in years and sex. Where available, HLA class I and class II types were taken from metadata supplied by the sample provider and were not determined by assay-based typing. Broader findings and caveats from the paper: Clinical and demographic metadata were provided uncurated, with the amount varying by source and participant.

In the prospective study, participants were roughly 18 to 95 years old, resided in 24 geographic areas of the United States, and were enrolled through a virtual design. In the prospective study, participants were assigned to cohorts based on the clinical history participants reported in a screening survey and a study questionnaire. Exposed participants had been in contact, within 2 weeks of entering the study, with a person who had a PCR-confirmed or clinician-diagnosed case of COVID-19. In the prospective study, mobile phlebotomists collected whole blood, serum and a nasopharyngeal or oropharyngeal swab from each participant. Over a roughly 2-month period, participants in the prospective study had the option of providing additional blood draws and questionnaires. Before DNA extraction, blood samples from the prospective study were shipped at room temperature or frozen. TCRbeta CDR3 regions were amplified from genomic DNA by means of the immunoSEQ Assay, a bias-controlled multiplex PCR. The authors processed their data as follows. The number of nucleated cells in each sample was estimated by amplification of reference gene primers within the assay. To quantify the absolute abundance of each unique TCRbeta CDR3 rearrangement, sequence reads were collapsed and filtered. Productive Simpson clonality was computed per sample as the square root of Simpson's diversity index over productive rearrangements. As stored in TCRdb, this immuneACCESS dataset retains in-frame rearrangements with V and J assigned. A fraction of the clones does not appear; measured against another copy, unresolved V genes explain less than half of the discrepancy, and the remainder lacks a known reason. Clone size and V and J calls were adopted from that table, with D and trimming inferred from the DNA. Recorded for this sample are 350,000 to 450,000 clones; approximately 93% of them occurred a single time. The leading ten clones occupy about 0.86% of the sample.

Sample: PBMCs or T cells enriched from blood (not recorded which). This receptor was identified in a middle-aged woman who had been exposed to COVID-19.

The CDR3 is CASSVGGAGGLYEQYF. Read as DNA, the sequence is TGTGCCAGCAGCGTAGGCGGGGCGGGGGGCCTCTACGAGCAGTACTTC. The chain couples TRBV9 to TRBJ2-7; TRBD2 aligns with 8 central bases. The CDR3 measures 16 amino acids from cysteine to phenylalanine. Only CDR3 DNA is held: 48 bases, read in frame from base 1. According to the germline V gene, CDR1 reads SGDLS and CDR2 reads YYNGEE. Trimming accounts for 0 bases at V and 3 bases at J, while the number of junction bases matched to no gene is 8.